This TCR beta chain was observed in a study of cytomegalovirus exposure and HLA in healthy donors. Findings and limits, study-wide: The classifier reportedly diagnosed cytomegalovirus status with high sensitivity and specificity. A later analysis reportedly found fewer N-insertions in an Asian-associated ancestry cluster than the approximately 730-donor mean.

The primer mix had 60 Vbeta and 13 Jbeta primers. Assay used: immunoSEQ multiplex PCR; TCRdb lists only in-frame clones, some missing. This sample carries around 130,000 clones, around four fifths of them seen once, and the ten largest clones take around 2%. Of note for this clone: Its specificity is unknown.

Sequencing input: PBMCs. The sequence came from a man aged 35 to 55 in good health and CMV-seronegative.

CDR3 residues: CASSMFSGGATDTQYF. In DNA, the CDR3 is TGTGCCAGTAGTATGTTTAGCGGGGGAGCTACAGATACGCAGTATTTT. The chain employs TRBV19 and TRBJ2-3, with 9 bases aligning to TRBD2. V shed 3 bases and J 3 bases; nucleotides not matched to a gene: 7. CDR1 and CDR2 (germline): LNHDA, SQIVND (reference sequence). The CDR3 runs to 16 residues.